This is a list of T cell receptor beta chains from one sample in a study of Ad26.COV2.S vaccination and SARS-CoV-2 variants. Repertoires were generated with immunoSEQ multiplex PCR, while TCRdb's copy carries only in-frame clones and drops some. The table lists 350,000 to 450,000 clones, approximately 90% of them singletons. This specimen was peripheral blood, taken after recovery from COVID-19. These receptors were obtained from a human donor who had recovered from COVID-19. The CDR3 runs from the conserved cysteine through the conserved F or W. The D gene is left open where the match is weak. Clone size is shown for a subset of rows, as once, few, many or a class of expanded clone.

V	D	size	J	DNA	CDR3
TRBV6-2/TRBV6-3	TRBD2	.	TRBJ2-7	TGTGCCAGCAGTTACTCCGGACTAGCGGGGGGTTACGAGCAGTACTTC	CASSYSGLAGGYEQYF
TRBV27	.	.	TRBJ2-7	TGTGCCAGCACCTGGGCACAGGGACCCTATAATGGGGCCTACGAGCAGTACTTC	CASTWAQGPYNGAYEQYF
TRBV13	TRBD1	.	TRBJ2-7	TGTGCCAGCAGCGCCGGGACAGGCGGCGAGCAGTACTTC	CASSAGTGGEQYF
TRBV6-6	.	.	TRBJ2-5	TGTGCCAGCAGTTACACACCGGGACCGCAAGAGACCCAGTACTTC	CASSYTPGPQETQYF
TRBV12-3/TRBV12-4	.	once	TRBJ1-1	TGTGCCAGCAGTTTACGGAGGGGGGGCTTGGCTTTCTTT	CASSLRRGGLAFF
TRBV6-2/TRBV6-3	.	few	TRBJ2-1	TGTGCCAGCAGTCCCCTGATGGGGGGGGGCCCTCATGAGCAGTTCTTC	CASSPLMGGGPHEQFF
TRBV3-1/TRBV3-2	.	.	TRBJ1-6	TGTGCCAGCAGCACCGCGGGAATCTGGCCCCACTTT	CASSTAGIWPHF
TRBV29-1	.	.	TRBJ2-5	TGCAGCGTTGACCTAGCGCTGAGGATTGAGACCCAGTACTTC	CSVDLALRIETQYF
TRBV5-4	TRBD1	.	TRBJ1-1	TGTGCCAGCAGCTCAAACAGGGGGACTGAAGCTTTCTTT	CASSSNRGTEAFF
TRBV6-2/TRBV6-3	.	.	TRBJ1-1	TGTGCCAGCAGCCCGCCGGTTAACACTGAAGCTTTCTTT	CASSPPVNTEAFF
TRBV7-2	.	.	TRBJ1-2	TGTGCCAGCAGCCCCCACAGGGACTACCCGTTAGGCTACACCTTC	CASSPHRDYPLGYTF
TRBV6-2/TRBV6-3	TRBD1	.	TRBJ1-2	TGTGCCAGCAGTTACGGTCAAACAGGGGGCGCAGATGGCTACACCTTC	CASSYGQTGGADGYTF
TRBV28	.	.	TRBJ2-1	TGTGCCAGCAGTTTCCGACAGGGACTCTACAATGAGCAGTTCTTC	CASSFRQGLYNEQFF
TRBV6-5	.	.	TRBJ1-6	TGTGCCAGCAGCAAGACCGTCGTTTCGGATTCACCCCTCCACTTT	CASSKTVVSDSPLHF
TRBV6-5	.	.	TRBJ2-1	TGTGCCAGCAGCCTAGAGCCAGACCCGAACAATGAGCAGTTCTTC	CASSLEPDPNNEQFF
TRBV19	.	.	TRBJ2-7	TGTGCCAGTGAACAACAGGGCTCCTACGAGCAGTACTTC	CASEQQGSYEQYF
TRBV5-1	TRBD1	.	TRBJ2-7	TGCGCCAGCAGACCCGGACAGGGGAACGAGCAGTACTTC	CASRPGQGNEQYF
TRBV3-1/TRBV3-2	.	few	TRBJ1-5	TGTGCCAGCAGCCAAGACCCCGGGGTGCGGCCCCAGCATTTT	CASSQDPGVRPQHF
TRBV9	.	.	TRBJ2-1	TGTGCCAGCAGCGTAACCGACAGTTTGAACAATGAGCAGTTCTTC	CASSVTDSLNNEQFF
TRBV20-1	.	.	TRBJ1-2	TGCAGTGCTCTGACCTACTATGGCTACACCTTC	CSALTYYGYTF
TRBV7-2	.	.	TRBJ2-3	TGTGCCAGCAGCTTTTCAGGGGCAGATACGCAGTATTTT	CASSFSGADTQYF
TRBV6-5	.	.	TRBJ1-5	TGTGCCAGCAGTTCAGGTGCTAATCAGCCCCAGCATTTT	CASSSGANQPQHF
TRBV2	.	.	TRBJ2-2	TGTGCCAGCAGTGAAGCCGGTGGCGGGGAGCTGTTTTTT	CASSEAGGGELFF
TRBV5-1	.	.	TRBJ2-7	TGCGCCAGCAGCTTGGAAGGCACAGAAGCCTACGAGCAGTACTTC	CASSLEGTEAYEQYF
TRBV5-1	.	.	TRBJ2-2	TGCGCCAGCAGCTTGGAGGCGACGCAGGGCGGGGAGCTGTTTTTT	CASSLEATQGGELFF
TRBV10-2	.	.	TRBJ1-2	TGCGCCAGCAGTGAATGGGGTCTTGGCTACACCTTC	CASSEWGLGYTF
TRBV13	.	.	TRBJ2-3	TGTGCCAGCAGCATCATTCCCGATACGCAGTATTTT	CASSIIPDTQYF
TRBV28	.	.	TRBJ1-1	TGTGCCAGCAGAGGGGCAGGGACTGAAGCTTTCTTT	CASRGAGTEAFF
TRBV10-2	.	.	TRBJ1-2	TGCGCCAGCAGTTTGAAGGGGGACTATGGCTACACCTTC	CASSLKGDYGYTF
TRBV24-1	.	.	TRBJ2-3	TGTGCGACCTCACGGGACGGCACAGATACGCAGTATTTT	CATSRDGTDTQYF
TRBV11-3	.	.	TRBJ2-1	TGTGCCAGCAGCTTACTCGGGGTCTACAATGAGCAGTTCTTC	CASSLLGVYNEQFF
TRBV10-3	TRBD1	once	TRBJ1-5	TGTGCCACCAGACAGGGCGATCAGCCCCAGCATTTT	CATRQGDQPQHF
TRBV7-2	.	.	TRBJ1-2	TGTGCCAGCAGCCGTTTTCAAAACGATGGCTACACCTTC	CASSRFQNDGYTF
TRBV6-2/TRBV6-3	TRBD2	once	TRBJ2-3	TGTGCCAGCAGTTACTCGGGACTAGCTGGCACAGATACGCAGTATTTT	CASSYSGLAGTDTQYF
TRBV3-1/TRBV3-2	.	.	TRBJ2-5	TGTGCCAGCAGCCAAGGGACCAAAGAGACCCAGTACTTC	CASSQGTKETQYF
TRBV18	.	.	TRBJ2-7	TGTGCCAGCTCACCGTTCGCAGGATCCGACTACGAGCAGTACTTC	CASSPFAGSDYEQYF
TRBV5-4	.	once	TRBJ1-2	TGTGCCAGCAGCATAGGGAGGGTATATGGCTACACCTTC	CASSIGRVYGYTF
TRBV4-3	.	.	TRBJ2-3	TGCGCCAGCAGCCAAGATGGGGGGAAGGGGTCAGATACGCAGTATTTT	CASSQDGGKGSDTQYF
TRBV18	.	.	TRBJ2-3	TGTGCCAGCTCACCATGGGTAGCGGACACACTCACAGATACGCAGTATTTT	CASSPWVADTLTDTQYF
TRBV5-4	.	.	TRBJ1-3	TGTGCCAGCAGCTTGGGTATGCCCTCTGGAAACACCATATATTTT	CASSLGMPSGNTIYF
TRBV7-8	.	few	TRBJ1-5	TGTGCCAGCAGCTTAGAGGGTCTGCAGCCCCAGCATTTT	CASSLEGLQPQHF
TRBV7-8	.	.	TRBJ1-2	TGTGCCAGCAGCCCGCGAGGTTCCATAATCTACACCTTC	CASSPRGSIIYTF
TRBV12-3/TRBV12-4	.	.	TRBJ1-1	TGTGCCAGCAGTTTTATAACGAACACTGAAGCTTTCTTT	CASSFITNTEAFF
TRBV29-1	TRBD2	.	TRBJ2-7	TGCAGCGTTGTTGGTTATAGGGCTAGCGGGGGCCCTGTCTCCTACGAGCAGTACTTC	CSVVGYRASGGPVSYEQYF
TRBV5-1	.	.	TRBJ2-4	TGCGCCAGCAGCATAACGTCCAGGGGGGTTGAAATTCAGTACTTC	CASSITSRGVEIQYF
TRBV19	.	.	TRBJ1-6	TGTGCCAGTAGTAACGATCTGGGGAATTCACCCCTCCACTTT	CASSNDLGNSPLHF
TRBV6-5	TRBD1	.	TRBJ1-6	TGTGCCAGCAGTTACAAAGGGGGCCGATATAATTCACCCCTCCACTTT	CASSYKGGRYNSPLHF
TRBV2	TRBD1	.	TRBJ1-2	TGTGCCAGCAGTGTTGGCCAGGGGGGTTCTAACTATGGCTACACCTTC	CASSVGQGGSNYGYTF
TRBV6-1	.	.	TRBJ2-7	TGTGCCAGCAGTGAAGCGATCGGAGAGTCTAACTACGAGCAGTACTTC	CASSEAIGESNYEQYF
TRBV5-1	.	.	TRBJ2-5	TGCGCCAGCAGCTTGTTAGCGACACTAGAAGAGACCCAGTACTTC	CASSLLATLEETQYF
TRBV9	TRBD2	.	TRBJ2-3	TGTGCCAGCAGCGTGGTAGCGGGGGGAGTAGATACGCAGTATTTT	CASSVVAGGVDTQYF
TRBV3-1/TRBV3-2	.	.	TRBJ2-7	TGTGCCAGCAGCGCTGACAAAAACTACGAGCAGTACTTC	CASSADKNYEQYF
TRBV5-8	TRBD1	.	TRBJ1-1	TGTGCCAGCAGGTTGACAGGGTTGAAGTTTTCGGACACTGAAGCTTTCTTT	CASRLTGLKFSDTEAFF
TRBV7-8	TRBD1	once	TRBJ1-6	TGTGCCAGCAGCCTAATGACAGGGCCTCCCCACTTT	CASSLMTGPPHF
TRBV13	.	.	TRBJ2-1	TGTGCCAGCAGCCCCCGAGAAGGGCCTATGGGTGAGCAGTTCTTC	CASSPREGPMGEQFF
TRBV19	TRBD1	.	TRBJ1-2	TGTGCCAGTAGAGAGGACAGGGCAATAAGGGGCGGCTACACCTTC	CASREDRAIRGGYTF
TRBV6-5	.	.	TRBJ1-2	TGTGCCAGCAGTTACGTACGGGGGACCTATGGCTACACCTTC	CASSYVRGTYGYTF